This T cell receptor beta chain stems from a study of a mutant IDH1 vaccine in newly diagnosed glioma. Sample time point: week 35, safety follow-up. Each dose of the vaccine consisted of 300 ug of mutant IDH1 20-mer peptide, with topical imiquimod. This CDR3 has 14 residues. CDR1 is GTSNPN and CDR2 is SVGIG in the germline V gene (reference sequence). V was pared by 0 bases and J by 2 bases, with 8 bases between. A remark on this clone: What it binds is unknown.

Produced via immunoSEQ multiplex PCR; TCRdb's table is partial and in-frame only. Of around 44,000 clones listed, around 85% are singletons. The sample here was PBMCs, taken from a glioma patient whose treatment included an IDH1 peptide vaccine. The TCR comes from a middle-aged man with glioma. The V call is TRBV30, the J call TRBJ1-5; D remains unclear. The CDR3 coding sequence is TGTGCCTGGAGTGTAGGAGTGGGCAATCAGCCCCAGCATTTT. This encodes CAWSVGVGNQPQHF.